The entry that follows covers one TCR beta chain sequence. The record originates from a study of Ad26.COV2.S vaccination and SARS-CoV-2 variants. This CDR3 is 16 amino acids long. CDR1 is SGDLS and CDR2 is YYNGEE in the germline V gene. V lost 2 bases and J lost 2; bases outside the gene matches: 6. Treatment: 15 to 20 received Ad26.COV2.S at low or high dose, single or two shots; roughly five received placebo; per-sample allocation not given. Day 63 after the first vaccine or placebo injection was the time point for sampling. Data came from immunoSEQ multiplex PCR; TCRdb stores just in-frame clones and leaves some out. The sample includes roughly 420,000 clones, approximately 87% of them seen just once.

The chain joins TRBV9 to TRBJ2-7; 11 bases are shared with TRBD2. The specimen comprised peripheral blood, sampled in a trial of Ad26.COV2.S vaccine versus placebo. This receptor was obtained from a person aged 18 to 65 who received the Ad26.COV2.S COVID-19 vaccine or a placebo. The CDR3 here is CASSVTSGGGPYEQYF. DNA of the CDR3: TGTGCCAGCAGCGTTACTAGCGGGGGAGGACCCTACGAGCAGTACTTC. The full variable domain, in which reference TRBV9 and TRBJ2-7 provide the parts outside the CDR3, is DSGVTQTPKHLITATGQRVTLRCSPRSGDLSVYWYQQSLDQGLQFLIQYYNGEERAKGNILERFSAQQFPDLHSELNLSSLELGDSALYFCASSVTSGGGPYEQYFGPGTRLTVT.